This passage covers 25 T cell receptor beta chains from one sample sequenced in a study of siplizumab effects on memory and regulatory T cells. Method: immunoSEQ multiplex PCR; TCRdb's copy keeps in-frame clones and lacks some. The sample includes 90,000 to 150,000 clones, roughly 95% of them seen just once. The sequenced sample consisted of non-Treg CD4+ T cells sorted from blood. The receptors come from a human donor in good health.

The CDR3 sequence: CASSPHGAATDTQYF. The CDR3 DNA sequence: TGTGCCAGCAGCCCCCATGGGGCAGCCACAGATACGCAGTATTTT. V gene TRBV14 combines with J gene TRBJ2-3; D perhaps matches TRBD1 (5 bases). The ends were cut back, 4 bases at V and 2 bases at J, with 13 bases in the middle. The CDR3 extends over 15 amino acids. CDR1 SGHDN and CDR2 FVKESK come from the germline V gene. Full variable domain (outside the CDR3, taken from reference TRBV14 and TRBJ2-3): EAGVTQFPSHSVIEKGQTVTLRCDPISGHDNLYWYRRVMGKEIKFLLHFVKESKQDESGMPNNRFLAERTGGTYSTLKVQPAELEDSGVYFCASSPHGAATDTQYFGPGTRLTVL.

The genes are TRBV25-1 and TRBJ1-6, with unresolved D. Trimming took off 5 bases at V and 7 bases at J, with 12 bases between the two ends. The CDR3 is 14 amino acids. Germline CDR1 is MGHDK and CDR2 is SYGVNS. The chain's CDR3 is CASSFPNPNSPLHF. CDR3 DNA: TGTGCCAGCAGTTTCCCCAACCCCAATTCACCCCTCCACTTT.

The chain joins TRBV10-3 to TRBJ1-2; a possible D gene is TRBD1 (6 bases). This CDR3 region has 13 residues. CDR1 ENHRY and CDR2 SYGVKD come from the germline V gene. V lost 8 bases and J 5 bases, leaving 15 bases between the germline ends. This chain's CDR3 is CAIQGRTDYGYTF. Written as DNA, the CDR3 is TGTGCCATCCAAGGTAGGACAGATTATGGCTACACCTTC.

The chain employs TRBV18 and TRBJ2-1; D gene uncertain. V lost 3 bases to trimming and J lost 3 bases, with 9 bases between them. The CDR3 has 14 residues. The germline V gene has CDR1 KGHSH and CDR2 LQKENI. The CDR3 reads CASSPSRIYNEQFF. CDR3 DNA sequence: TGTGCCAGCTCACCTTCTAGAATCTACAATGAGCAGTTCTTC.

The chain carries TRBV5-1 and TRBJ2-3; perhaps D is TRBD1 or TRBD2 (5 bases each). V was shortened by 4 bases and J by 0 bases, with 12 bases between the two germline ends. The length of the CDR3 is 15 residues. The germline CDR1 and CDR2 sequences are SGHRS and YFSETQ. Here the CDR3 reads CASSPGTTSTDTQYF. CDR3 sequence (DNA): TGCGCCAGCAGCCCCGGGACCACCAGCACAGATACGCAGTATTTT.

The rearrangement links TRBV5-3 to TRBJ2-5; 9 nucleotides align to TRBD2. TRBV5-3 is designated an ORF whose function remains uncertain. V was pared by 0 bases and J by 3 bases, with 9 bases of the junction left unmatched. The CDR3 runs to 17 residues. CDR3 protein: CARSLGAGGLTEETQYF. The CDR3 DNA sequence: TGTGCCAGAAGCTTGGGAGCGGGGGGATTAACCGAAGAGACCCAGTACTTC.

This clone was detected only once. The rearrangement links TRBV5-4 to TRBJ2-2; the match to TRBD2 covers 10 bases. The CDR3 loop spans 15 amino acids. Per the germline V gene, CDR1 is SGHNT and CDR2 is YYREEE (reference sequence). V lost 1 base to trimming and J lost 3 bases; unmatched junction nucleotides: 0. The CDR3 region has the DNA TGTGCCAGCAGCTTGCTAGCGGGGGACACCGGGGAGCTGTTTTTT. The encoded protein is CASSLLAGDTGELFF.

The rearrangement uses TRBV18 and TRBJ1-1; no clear D. The V gene's germline CDR1 is KGHSH and CDR2 LQKENI. V lost 4 bases to trimming and J lost 1 base, with 7 bases between them. The CDR3 is 13 amino acids. The CDR3 here is CASSLQRNTEAFF. The CDR3 DNA follows: TGTGCCAGCTCACTACAAAGGAACACTGAAGCTTTCTTT.

The chain joins TRBV7-2 to TRBJ2-6, with TRBD1 matching over 7 bases. The CDR3 length is 17 residues. Germline-derived CDR1 and CDR2 are SGHTA and FQGNSA. The J segment lost 0 bases and the V segment lost 4 bases, leaving 6 bases of the junction unmatched. The CDR3 bases are TGTGCCAGCAGCTATCGACAGGGAAGCTCTGGGGCCAACGTCCTGACTTTC. It yields the protein CASSYRQGSSGANVLTF.

The V and J genes are TRBV9 and TRBJ2-4; TRBD1 matches at 7 bases. The CDR3 runs to 16 residues. Germline V CDR1 and CDR2: SGDLS, YYNGEE. The trim removed 4 bases at V and 1 base at J, leaving 8 bases unmatched. The CDR3 reads CASSSRTGMAKNIQYF. In nucleotides, the CDR3 is TGTGCCAGCAGCTCACGGACAGGTATGGCCAAAAACATTCAGTACTTC.

V is TRBV2 and J is TRBJ2-6; 8 bases agree with TRBD1. CDR1 SNHLY and CDR2 FYNNEI come from the germline V gene. Trimming cost V 3 bases and J 0 bases; bases outside gene matches: 13. The CDR3 runs to 20 residues. The CDR3 sequence is CASSDPDRGRLYSGANVLTF. CDR3 coding DNA: TGTGCCAGCAGTGATCCTGACAGGGGACGTTTGTACTCTGGGGCCAACGTCCTGACTTTC.

The rearrangement links TRBV7-2 to TRBJ1-4; 9 positions match TRBD1. Looked up from germline, CDR1 is SGHTA and CDR2 is FQGNSA. The CDR3 length is 18 residues. J was trimmed by 4 bases and V by 4 bases; bases with no gene match: 13. The CDR3 DNA sequence: TGTGCCAGCAGCTCTGGGACAGGGTGGTACGGTGGTAATGAAAAACTGTTTTTT. Translation gives CASSSGTGWYGGNEKLFF.

A word on this clone: Distinct nucleotide sequences in the sample also encode this CDR3. The rearrangement joins TRBV18 to TRBJ1-2; possible D gene TRBD1, 5 bases. This CDR3 is 12 amino acids long. With 6 bases removed from V and 6 bases from J, the gap between germline ends came to 11 bases. The germline V gene encodes CDR1 KGHSH and CDR2 LQKENI. The CDR3 here is CASSPSGNGYTF. In DNA form, the CDR3 reads TGTGCCAGCTCGCCGTCAGGGAATGGCTACACCTTC.

This rearrangement joins TRBV5-5 to TRBJ1-1, with D possibly matching TRBD1 (6 bases). V lost 3 bases, J lost 1 base, and 10 bases lay in between. Germline-derived CDR1 and CDR2 are SGHKS and YYEKEE (reference sequence). The CDR3 totals 14 residues. The CDR3 DNA is TGTGCCAGCAGCTGGGGACAAAAGAACACTGAAGCTTTCTTT. It yields the protein CASSWGQKNTEAFF. Filled out from reference TRBV5-5 and TRBJ1-1, the complete variable domain reads DAGVTQSPTHLIKTRGQQVTLRCSPISGHKSVSWYQQVLGQGPQFIFQYYEKEERGRGNFPDRFSARQFPNYSSELNVNALLLGDSALYLCASSWGQKNTEAFFGQGTRLTVV.

The genes are TRBV28 and TRBJ1-3; no definite D call. V lost 5 bases and J lost 0, with 23 bases in between. The CDR3 runs 19 residues. CDR1 and CDR2 from the germline V gene are MDHEN and SYDVKM. In DNA form, the CDR3 reads TGTGCCAGCAGTCCCGTCGGGTGGCAGCGAAACTACTCTGGAAACACCATATATTTT. Protein product: CASSPVGWQRNYSGNTIYF.

V is TRBV6-5 and J is TRBJ2-1; no clear D gene. The CDR3 contains 13 residues. Germline V gene lookup returns CDR1 MNHEY and CDR2 SVGAGI. Trimming cost V 5 bases and J 2 bases, with 7 bases left between them. As DNA, the CDR3 is TGTGCCAGCAGTGAACAGACCTACAATGAGCAGTTCTTC. It specifies CASSEQTYNEQFF.

This chain joins TRBV6-1 and TRBJ1-4; D is perhaps TRBD1 (6 bases). Deletions cut 5 bases from V and 5 bases from J, with 12 bases between. This CDR3 is 14 amino acids long. The germline V gene encodes CDR1 MNHNS and CDR2 SASEGT. In nucleotides, the CDR3 is TGTGCCAGCAGTTCGGGACAACTCAATGAAAAACTGTTTTTT. Its protein is CASSSGQLNEKLFF.

CDR3 sequence reads: CASSLLGLYEQYF. The CDR3 nucleotides read TGTGCCAGCAGTTTGTTAGGACTCTACGAGCAGTACTTC. This chain links TRBV28 with TRBJ2-7; weak D call: TRBD2 (5 bases). The germline V and J ends were trimmed by 3 bases and 3 bases, with 9 bases remaining between them. The CDR3 length is 13 residues. Germline CDR1 and CDR2: MDHEN and SYDVKM.

This chain connects TRBV5-1 to TRBJ2-7, with D perhaps TRBD1 (6 bases). Germline V CDR1 and CDR2: SGHRS, YFSETQ. The CDR3 has 14 residues. The V and J ends lost 3 bases and 2 bases respectively, with 12 bases between them. CDR3 sequence reads: CASSSDRNTYEQYF. CDR3 nucleotide sequence: TGCGCCAGCAGCTCCGACAGGAACACCTACGAGCAGTACTTC.

The chain has TRBV18 and TRBJ2-3; 8 bases fit TRBD2. V lost 4 bases to trimming and J lost 3 bases; unmatched junction nucleotides: 9. The CDR3 sequence is 16 residues long. Germline loops: CDR1 KGHSH, CDR2 LQKENI. The CDR3 nucleotides read TGTGCCAGCTCACTACAAGCGGGGGTGTGGACAGATACGCAGTATTTT. Translated, it gives CASSLQAGVWTDTQYF.

The chain couples TRBV6-5 to TRBJ2-5, with D unclear. Judging by the DNA end, TRBJ2-7 fits better; the J call may be wrong. The CDR3 runs to 14 residues. Germline V lookup: CDR1 MNHEY, CDR2 SVGAGI. As DNA, the CDR3 is TGTGCCAGCAGTTCCCGACGGCTTGGGTACGAGCAGTACTTC. Protein sequence: CASSSRRLGYEQYF.

J is TRBJ1-2 and V is TRBV19; possible D gene TRBD1, 5 bases. CDR1 is LNHDA, CDR2 SQIVND, per germline (reference sequence). Trimming pared 8 bases from V and 1 base from J, leaving 17 bases between. This CDR3 has 15 amino acids. The CDR3 DNA follows: TGTGCCAGTCAGTCGCAGGGCAACCTTAACTATGGCTACACCTTC. Translating gives CASQSQGNLNYGYTF.

The V gene is TRBV18, the J gene TRBJ2-5; maybe TRBD2 (6 bases). V lost 0 bases and J lost 2, with 13 bases in between. Germline V gene data show CDR1 as KGHSH and CDR2 as LQKENI. The CDR3 length is 16 residues. The DNA for the CDR3 is TGTGCCAGCTCACCACCGAGGAGGGGAGATCAAGAGACCCAGTACTTC. Its translation: CASSPPRRGDQETQYF.

The chain recombines TRBV5-6 with TRBJ1-1; 7 bases align to TRBD1. Germline CDR1 reads SGHDT; CDR2 reads YYEEEE. The CDR3 has 13 amino acids. Losses at the gene ends were 4 bases for V and 7 bases for J; bases not matched to a gene: 7. The CDR3 region is CASSVTGVGEAFF. The CDR3 nucleotides read TGTGCCAGCAGCGTCACAGGGGTAGGTGAAGCTTTCTTT.

This clone has only one observation. CDR3 residues: CASSYSIQGADTQYF. The DNA of the CDR3 is TGTGCCAGCAGTTACTCGATACAGGGGGCAGATACGCAGTATTTT. The genes are TRBV6-6 and TRBJ2-3; 8 bases align to TRBD1. The CDR3 contains 15 residues. The J segment lost 4 bases and the V segment lost 0 bases, leaving 3 bases of the junction unmatched. Germline CDR1 MNHNY, CDR2 SVGAGI (reference sequence).